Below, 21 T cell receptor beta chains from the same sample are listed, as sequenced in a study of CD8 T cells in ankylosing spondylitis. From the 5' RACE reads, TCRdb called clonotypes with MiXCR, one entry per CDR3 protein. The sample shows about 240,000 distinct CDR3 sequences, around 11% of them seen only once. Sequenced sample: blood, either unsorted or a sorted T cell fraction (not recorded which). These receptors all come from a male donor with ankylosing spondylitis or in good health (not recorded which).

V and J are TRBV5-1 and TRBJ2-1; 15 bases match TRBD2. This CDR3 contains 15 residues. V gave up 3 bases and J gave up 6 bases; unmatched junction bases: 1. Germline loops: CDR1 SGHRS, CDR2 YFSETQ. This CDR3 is CASSWTSGGANEQFF. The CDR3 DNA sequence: TGCGCCAGCAGCTGGACTAGCGGGGGGGCCAATGAGCAGTTCTTC.

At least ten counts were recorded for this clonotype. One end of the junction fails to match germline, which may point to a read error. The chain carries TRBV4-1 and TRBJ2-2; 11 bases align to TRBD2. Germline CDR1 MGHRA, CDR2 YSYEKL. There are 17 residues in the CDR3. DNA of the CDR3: TGCGCCAGCAGCCGAGGGAGACTAGCGGGGAACGCCGGGGAGCTGTTTTTT. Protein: CASSRGRLAGNAGELFF.

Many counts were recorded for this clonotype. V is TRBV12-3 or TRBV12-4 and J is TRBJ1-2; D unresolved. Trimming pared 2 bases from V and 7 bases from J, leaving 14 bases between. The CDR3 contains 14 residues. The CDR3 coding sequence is TGTGCCAGCAGTTTATCTCATGGGAAGGGTGGCTACACCTTC. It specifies CASSLSHGKGGYTF.

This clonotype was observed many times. The CDR3 DNA sequence: TGTGCCAGCAGCCAAGACCGGATTGGACAGGGGTCCTATGGCTACACCTTC. This gives the protein CASSQDRIGQGSYGYTF. The chain uses TRBV3-1 and TRBJ1-2, with TRBD1 matching 9 bases. The CDR3 loop spans 17 amino acids. The V gene end was trimmed by 0 bases and the J gene end by 4 bases; junction bases not matched to a gene: 9. Germline lookup yields CDR1 LGHDT and CDR2 YNNKEL (reference sequence).

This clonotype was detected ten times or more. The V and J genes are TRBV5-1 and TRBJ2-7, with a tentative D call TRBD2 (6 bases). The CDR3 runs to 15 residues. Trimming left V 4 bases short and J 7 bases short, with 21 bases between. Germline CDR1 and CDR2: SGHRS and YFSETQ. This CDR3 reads CASSPLLADGGEQYF. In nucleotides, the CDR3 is TGCGCCAGCAGCCCGTTATTGGCTGACGGAGGGGAGCAGTACTTC.

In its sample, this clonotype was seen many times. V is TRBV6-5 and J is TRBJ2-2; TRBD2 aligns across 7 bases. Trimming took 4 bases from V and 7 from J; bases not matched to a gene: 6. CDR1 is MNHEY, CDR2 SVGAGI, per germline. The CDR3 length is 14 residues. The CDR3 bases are TGTGCCAGCAGTTCCGAACTAGCGAACGGGGAGCTGTTTTTT. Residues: CASSSELANGELFF.

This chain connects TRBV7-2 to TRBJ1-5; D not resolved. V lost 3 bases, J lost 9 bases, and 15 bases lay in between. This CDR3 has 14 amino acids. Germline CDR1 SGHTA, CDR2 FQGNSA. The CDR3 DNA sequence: TGTGCCAGCAGCTTCCGAGTTTCGGGAGGGCCCCAGCATTTT. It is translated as CASSFRVSGGPQHF.

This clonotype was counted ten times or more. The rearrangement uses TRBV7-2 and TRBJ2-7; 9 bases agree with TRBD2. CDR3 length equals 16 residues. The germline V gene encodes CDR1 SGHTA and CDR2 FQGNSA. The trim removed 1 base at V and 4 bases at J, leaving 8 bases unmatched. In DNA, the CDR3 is TGTGCCAGCAGCTTAGTTAGCGGGAGTAACTTTTACGAGCAGTACTTC. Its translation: CASSLVSGSNFYEQYF.

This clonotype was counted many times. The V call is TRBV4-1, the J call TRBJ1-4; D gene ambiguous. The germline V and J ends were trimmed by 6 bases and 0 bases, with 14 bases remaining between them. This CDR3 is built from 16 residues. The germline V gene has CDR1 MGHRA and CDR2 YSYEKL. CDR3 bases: TGCGCCAGCAGTCCAGAATTTTCTGCAACTAATGAAAAACTGTTTTTT. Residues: CASSPEFSATNEKLFF.

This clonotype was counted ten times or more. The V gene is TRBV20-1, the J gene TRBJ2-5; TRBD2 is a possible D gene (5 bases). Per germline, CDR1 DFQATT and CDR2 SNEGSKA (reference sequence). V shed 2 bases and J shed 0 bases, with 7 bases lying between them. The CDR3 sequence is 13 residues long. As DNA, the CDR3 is TGCAGTGCTAGATCGGGGAACCAAGAGACCCAGTACTTC. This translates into CSARSGNQETQYF.

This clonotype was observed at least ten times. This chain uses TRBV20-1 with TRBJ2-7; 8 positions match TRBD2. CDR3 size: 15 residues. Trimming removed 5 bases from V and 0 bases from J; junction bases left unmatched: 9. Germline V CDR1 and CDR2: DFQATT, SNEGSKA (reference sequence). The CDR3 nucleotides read TGCAGTGCTTCCGGGGGGGCCACCGGCTCCTACGAGCAGTACTTC. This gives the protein CSASGGATGSYEQYF.

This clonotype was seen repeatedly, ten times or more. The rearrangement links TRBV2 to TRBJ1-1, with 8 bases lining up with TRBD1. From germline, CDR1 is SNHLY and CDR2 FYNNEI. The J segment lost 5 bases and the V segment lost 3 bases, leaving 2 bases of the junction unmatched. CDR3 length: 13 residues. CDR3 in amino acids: CASSEDRVTEAFF. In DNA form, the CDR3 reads TGTGCCAGCAGTGAGGACAGGGTGACTGAAGCTTTCTTT.

CDR3 amino acids: CASSWERPDTQYF. DNA of the CDR3: TGTGCCAGCAGCTGGGAAAGGCCAGATACGCAGTATTTT. V and J are TRBV12-3 or TRBV12-4 and TRBJ2-3; D unresolved. V gave up 6 bases and J gave up 4 bases, with 11 bases separating them. The CDR3 is made up of 13 amino acids.

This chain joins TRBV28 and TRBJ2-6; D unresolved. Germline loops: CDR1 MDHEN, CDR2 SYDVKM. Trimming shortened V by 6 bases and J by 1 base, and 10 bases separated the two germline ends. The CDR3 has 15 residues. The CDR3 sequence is CASSPQVSGANVLTF. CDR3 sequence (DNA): TGTGCCAGCAGCCCCCAGGTTTCTGGGGCCAACGTCCTGACTTTC.

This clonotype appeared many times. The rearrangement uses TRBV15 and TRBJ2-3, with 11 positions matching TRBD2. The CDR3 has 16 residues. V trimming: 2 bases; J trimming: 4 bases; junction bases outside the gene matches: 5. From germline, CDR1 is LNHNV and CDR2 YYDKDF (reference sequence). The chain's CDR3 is CATSRNPGLAADTQYF. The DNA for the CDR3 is TGTGCCACCAGCAGAAACCCGGGACTAGCGGCAGATACGCAGTATTTT.

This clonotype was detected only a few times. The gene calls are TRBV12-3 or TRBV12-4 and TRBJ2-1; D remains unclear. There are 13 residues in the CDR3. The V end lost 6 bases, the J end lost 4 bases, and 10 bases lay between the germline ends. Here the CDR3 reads CASSPINYNEQFF. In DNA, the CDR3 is TGTGCCAGCAGCCCTATTAATTACAATGAGCAGTTCTTC.

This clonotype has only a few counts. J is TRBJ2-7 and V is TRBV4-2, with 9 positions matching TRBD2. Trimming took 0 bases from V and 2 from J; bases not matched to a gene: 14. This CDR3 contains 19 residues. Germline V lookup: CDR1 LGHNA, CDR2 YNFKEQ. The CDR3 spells CASSQDFTSGHPRPYEQYF. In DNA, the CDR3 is TGTGCCAGCAGCCAAGATTTCACTAGCGGGCACCCACGTCCCTACGAGCAGTACTTC.

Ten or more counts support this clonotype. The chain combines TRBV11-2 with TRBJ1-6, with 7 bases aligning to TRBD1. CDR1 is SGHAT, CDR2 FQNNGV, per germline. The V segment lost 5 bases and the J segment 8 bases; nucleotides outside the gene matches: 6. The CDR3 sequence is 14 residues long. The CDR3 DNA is TGTGCCAGCAGCCCTCGACAGGGAGATTCACCCCTCCACTTT. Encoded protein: CASSPRQGDSPLHF.

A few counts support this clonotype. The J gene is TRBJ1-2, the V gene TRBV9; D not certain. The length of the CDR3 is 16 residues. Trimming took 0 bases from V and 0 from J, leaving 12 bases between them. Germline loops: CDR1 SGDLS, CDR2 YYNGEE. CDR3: CASSVEVSAPNYGYTF. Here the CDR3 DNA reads TGTGCCAGCAGCGTAGAAGTCTCTGCACCTAACTATGGCTACACCTTC.

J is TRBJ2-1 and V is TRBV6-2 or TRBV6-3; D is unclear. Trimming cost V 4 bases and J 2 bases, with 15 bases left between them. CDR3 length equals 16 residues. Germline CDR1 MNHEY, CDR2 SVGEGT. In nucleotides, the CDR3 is TGTGCCAGCAGTTCCCAGATTCGATCAGCCTACAATGAGCAGTTCTTC. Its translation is CASSSQIRSAYNEQFF.

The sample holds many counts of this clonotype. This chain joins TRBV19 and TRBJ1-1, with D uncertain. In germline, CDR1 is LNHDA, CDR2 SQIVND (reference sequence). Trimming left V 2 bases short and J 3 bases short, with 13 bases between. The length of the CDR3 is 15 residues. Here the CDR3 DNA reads TGTGCCAGTAGTATAATGGTCTTTGGGGACACTGAAGCTTTCTTT. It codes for CASSIMVFGDTEAFF.